The next 20 T cell receptor beta chains were all read from a single sample in a study of memory CD8 T cells in hepatitis C reinfection listed by TCRdb under 2017. Taken with the paper, the label for time point translates to: late/post reinfection, 12 to 24 weeks after detection. Sorted cells were sequenced directly ex vivo, without in vitro expansion prior to TCR sequencing. The library was produced with the immunoSEQ multiplex PCR assay. TCRdb took over this immuneACCESS table, retaining in-frame rearrangements with V and J assigned. Such tables are incomplete; in checked studies, under half of the missing clones stem from an unresolved V gene, and the remainder is unexplained. Across this sample there are around 45,000 clones, with roughly 89% seen only once. 0.6% to 0.9% of the sample comes from the top ten. Material: naive CD8+ T cells sorted from blood. According to the study, the label for this sample's cell subset or site signals: total naive CD8+CD45RO- T cells. The receptors shown here come from a man between 18 and 29 years old with hepatitis C virus infection.

This chain joins TRBV7-8 and TRBJ2-3; 14 positions match TRBD2. CDR1 and CDR2 (germline): SGHVS, FQNEAQ. The CDR3 is 15 residues long. With 5 bases clipped from V and 4 bases from J, the junction kept 2 bases outside the gene matches. Here the CDR3 DNA reads TGTGCCAGCAGCCCGACTAGCGGGGGGGCAGATACGCAGTATTTT. As protein: CASSPTSGGADTQYF.

The rearrangement uses TRBV9 and TRBJ2-3; 12 positions agree with TRBD2. The germline gives CDR1 SGDLS, CDR2 YYNGEE. The CDR3 is 17 residues long. V gave up 3 bases and J gave up 1 base; unmatched junction bases: 6. The CDR3 sequence: CASSASGGASGTDTQYF. In nucleotides, the CDR3 is TGTGCCAGCAGCGCTAGCGGGGGGGCCTCGGGCACAGATACGCAGTATTTT.

This sequence joins TRBV15 and TRBJ2-3; 11 bases are shared with TRBD2. The CDR3 contains 16 residues. With V trimmed by 4 bases and J by 2 bases, 5 bases remained unmatched. The V gene's germline CDR1 is LNHNV and CDR2 YYDKDF (reference sequence). The CDR3 sequence: CATSTVAGGFTDTQYF. The CDR3 nucleotides are TGTGCCACCAGCACGGTAGCGGGAGGGTTCACAGATACGCAGTATTTT. Combining the CDR3 with reference TRBV15 and TRBJ2-3 gives the whole variable domain DAMVIQNPRYQVTQFGKPVTLSCSQTLNHNVMYWYQQKSSQAPKLLFHYYDKDFNNEADTPDNFQSRRPNTSFCFLDIRSPGLGDTAMYLCATSTVAGGFTDTQYFGPGTRLTVL.

The V gene is TRBV4-1, the J gene TRBJ1-6, with D perhaps TRBD1 (6 bases). The CDR3 spans 15 residues. V was pared by 4 bases and J by 5 bases, with 12 bases between. Looked up from germline, CDR1 is MGHRA and CDR2 is YSYEKL. The CDR3 DNA is TGCGCCAGCAGCCCCGGGGGGCTCGATAATTCACCCCTCCACTTT. It codes for CASSPGGLDNSPLHF.

The chain combines TRBV6-1 with TRBJ2-1, with D possibly being TRBD1 (6 bases). The germline V gene encodes CDR1 MNHNS and CDR2 SASEGT. This CDR3 is built from 14 residues. V was cut by 6 bases and J by 7 bases, with 16 bases left in between. In DNA form, the CDR3 reads TGTGCCAGCAGATCGACAGGCCCGGGGAATGAGCAGTTCTTC. It specifies CASRSTGPGNEQFF.

This chain joins TRBV2 and TRBJ2-3; 9 bases fit TRBD2. V lost 4 bases to trimming and J lost 5 bases; unmatched junction nucleotides: 10. There are 16 residues in the CDR3. Germline V gives CDR1 SNHLY, CDR2 FYNNEI. CDR3 sequence (DNA): TGTGCCAGCAGTGGCGTTGTAGCGGGAGTCATAGATACGCAGTATTTT. Protein sequence: CASSGVVAGVIDTQYF.

The chain is built from TRBV6-1 and TRBJ2-1, with TRBD1 identical over 7 bases. V dropped 2 bases and J dropped 5; count of bases not matched to a gene: 9. The CDR3 extends over 16 amino acids. CDR1 is MNHNS and CDR2 is SASEGT in the germline V gene. The CDR3 here is CASSELVGQPNNEQFF. The CDR3 DNA sequence: TGTGCCAGCAGTGAATTAGTGGGACAGCCTAACAATGAGCAGTTCTTC.

This clone was counted a few times. This rearrangement joins TRBV14 to TRBJ2-2, with 11 nucleotides matching TRBD2. The CDR3 is 16 residues long. V was clipped by 4 bases and J by 6 bases; unmatched bases: 7. The V gene's germline CDR1 is SGHDN and CDR2 FVKESK. Here the CDR3 DNA reads TGTGCCAGCAGCCTCACTAGCGGGAGCCTCCCCGGGGAGCTGTTTTTT. Translated, it gives CASSLTSGSLPGELFF.

The chain employs TRBV29-1 and TRBJ2-4; TRBD1 is a possible D gene (6 bases). The CDR3 covers 15 residues. From germline, CDR1 is SQVTM and CDR2 ANQGSEA. Trimming shortened V by 3 bases and J by 7 bases, and 19 bases separated the two germline ends. As DNA, the CDR3 is TGCAGCGTTGAGCAGGGGCTGCTTGGGGATAACATTCAGTACTTC. Translated: CSVEQGLLGDNIQYF.

This clone was counted only a few times. This rearrangement joins TRBV5-4 to TRBJ2-2; D perhaps matches TRBD1 (5 bases). The CDR3 covers 15 residues. Germline V lookup: CDR1 SGHNT, CDR2 YYREEE (reference sequence). The V end was cut by 4 bases, the J end by 0 bases, with 10 bases between. The CDR3 loop reads CASSPTASNTGELFF. In DNA, the CDR3 is TGTGCCAGCAGCCCGACAGCTTCGAACACCGGGGAGCTGTTTTTT.

This clone was detected only a few times. The rearrangement uses TRBV4-1 and TRBJ1-2, with 7 bases matching TRBD1. This CDR3 contains 13 residues. Germline CDR1 is MGHRA and CDR2 is YSYEKL. The J segment lost 8 bases and the V segment lost 5 bases, leaving 8 bases of the junction unmatched. The CDR3 DNA is TGCGCCAGCAGCAGCAGGGGGTCGTGGGGCTACACCTTC. It codes for CASSSRGSWGYTF.

V and J are TRBV11-3 and TRBJ2-2, with 10 bases aligning to TRBD2. The germline V gene encodes CDR1 SGHNT and CDR2 YENEEA. Trimming removed 2 bases from V and 2 bases from J; junction bases left unmatched: 2. CDR3 length: 16 residues. CDR3 amino acids: CASSLQRGGNTGELFF. The DNA of the CDR3 is TGTGCCAGCAGCTTACAGCGGGGGGGCAACACCGGGGAGCTGTTTTTT.

V usage is TRBV27 and J usage is TRBJ2-5, with 8 bases identical to TRBD2. Near its end, the DNA agrees better with TRBJ2-7, so the J call may be wrong. The CDR3 is 15 residues long. Germline lookup yields CDR1 MNHEY and CDR2 SMNVEV (reference sequence). The CDR3 DNA reads as TGTGCCAGCAGTTTCACTAGCGGCCCCTCCTACGAGCAGTACTTC. Translation gives CASSFTSGPSYEQYF.

The chain uses TRBV13 and TRBJ2-2; TRBD2 might be the D (5 bases). V was clipped by 5 bases and J by 2 bases, with 15 bases between them. Per germline, CDR1 PRHDT and CDR2 FYEKMQ (reference sequence). The CDR3 covers 16 residues. CDR3 region: CASSPAGGLNTGELFF. CDR3 nucleotide sequence: TGTGCCAGCAGCCCCGCCGGCGGGTTAAACACCGGGGAGCTGTTTTTT.

The rearrangement links TRBV4-2 to TRBJ1-1, with 8 bases fitting TRBD1. Germline values: CDR1 LGHNA, CDR2 YNFKEQ. V lost 1 base and J lost 1; bases outside the gene matches: 11. The CDR3 is 18 amino acids. CDR3 sequence: CASSQVHQGRGPNTEAFF. The CDR3 coding sequence is TGTGCCAGCAGCCAAGTCCACCAGGGCAGGGGGCCGAACACTGAAGCTTTCTTT.

This clone came up once. A read error may produce the germline difference seen at one junction end. The rearrangement links TRBV5-1 to TRBJ2-7, with TRBD2 identical over 9 bases. In germline, CDR1 is SGHRS, CDR2 YFSETQ. The CDR3 sequence is 15 residues long. CDR3 sequence reads: CASSLSRTSVYGQYF. CDR3 nucleotides: TGCGCCAGCAGCTTGAGCAGGACTAGCGTCTACGGGCAGTACTTC.

The genes are TRBV7-2 and TRBJ2-5; 11 bases map to TRBD1. This CDR3 contains 15 residues. Germline CDR1 is SGHTA and CDR2 is FQGNSA. The ends lost 5 bases at V and 5 bases at J; junction bases unmatched: 7. The CDR3 DNA reads as TGTGCCAGCAGCCCTGGGGACAGGGGGAGGGAGACCCAGTACTTC. It translates to CASSPGDRGRETQYF.

The V call is TRBV5-8, the J call TRBJ2-5; D remains unclear. The last part of the DNA fits TRBJ2-7 better; the J call may be wrong. CDR1 is SGHTS, CDR2 YDEGEE, per germline. The CDR3 extends over 11 amino acids. Here the CDR3 DNA reads TGTGCCAGCAGCTTTAGCTACGAGCAGTACTTC. Its protein is CASSFSYEQYF.

The CDR3: CASSHGQGADTQYF. The CDR3 nucleotides read TGTGCCAGCAGCCATGGACAGGGCGCAGATACGCAGTATTTT. The V gene is TRBV11-3, the J gene TRBJ2-3, with 8 bases matching TRBD1. Germline CDR1 reads SGHNT; CDR2 reads YENEEA. V gave up 5 bases and J gave up 4 bases; unmatched junction bases: 5. This CDR3 is built from 14 residues.

CDR3 in DNA: TGTGCCAGCAGCCACTATCCCTCCGGGTCGAGCTCCTACAATGAGCAGTTCTTC. Translated: CASSHYPSGSSSYNEQFF. This chain connects TRBV7-2 to TRBJ2-1; D not certain. With 5 bases removed from V and 0 bases from J, the gap between germline ends came to 20 bases. The CDR3 sequence is 18 residues long. CDR1 and CDR2 (germline): SGHTA, FQGNSA.